This T cell receptor (beta chain) was captured by sequencing in a study of vaccination and CD4 T cells after COVID-19. Notes on the study in general: SARS-CoV-2-reactive clonotype medians increased from roughly 21 to 40, not significantly.

Sequence data for DNA of cultured CD4+ T cells were generated by the Oncomine TCR Beta short-read assay. MiXCR, run by TCRdb on the PCR reads, gives a single entry per CDR3 protein. The data contain more than 9,000 distinct CDR3 sequences, around three fifths of them singletons. This clonotype was picked up a small number of times. Its target is not known. The treatment here: roughly nine-day PBMC culture with coronavirus spike peptide pools or control peptides (ViraFEST assay). The sequence was obtained from a human donor who had recovered from COVID-19. The sample consisted of CD4+ T cells from blood, cultured in vitro.

DNA of the CDR3: TGTGCCAGCAGCTTAGCCAGGAGCCGGAGGTATGGCTACACCTTC. The encoded protein is CASSLARSRRYGYTF. The V gene is TRBV7-8, the J gene TRBJ1-2; D not resolved. Germline CDR1 is SGHVS and CDR2 is FQNEAQ. The V end lost 0 bases, the J end lost 5 bases, and 13 bases lay between the germline ends. CDR3 length: 15 residues.